This paragraph reports one T cell receptor beta chain. Original processing notes: Amplification of reference gene primers provided the estimated nucleated cell counts. TCRdb's copy holds only in-frame clones and misses some; the assay was immunoSEQ multiplex PCR. That table gives V, J and clone size, and the DNA gave D and trimming. The sample carries under 350,000 clones, 85% to 90% recorded once. V gave up 4 bases and J gave up 4 bases, with 16 bases separating them. The CDR3 contains 16 residues. Germline lookup yields CDR1 KGHDR and CDR2 SFDVKD. This record comes from a study of blood T cell repertoires in COVID-19. At the level of the study: T cells, B-cell-depleted T cells, or PBMCs supplied cDNA or gDNA.

Material for sequencing was peripheral blood. This TCR was recovered from a middle-aged man with acute or convalescent COVID-19. The J gene is TRBJ1-5, the V gene TRBV24-1; D is possibly TRBD1 (5 bases). Here the CDR3 reads CATSESHGGGNQPQHF. The CDR3 nucleotides are TGTGCCACCAGTGAGTCCCACGGGGGAGGGAATCAGCCCCAGCATTTT.